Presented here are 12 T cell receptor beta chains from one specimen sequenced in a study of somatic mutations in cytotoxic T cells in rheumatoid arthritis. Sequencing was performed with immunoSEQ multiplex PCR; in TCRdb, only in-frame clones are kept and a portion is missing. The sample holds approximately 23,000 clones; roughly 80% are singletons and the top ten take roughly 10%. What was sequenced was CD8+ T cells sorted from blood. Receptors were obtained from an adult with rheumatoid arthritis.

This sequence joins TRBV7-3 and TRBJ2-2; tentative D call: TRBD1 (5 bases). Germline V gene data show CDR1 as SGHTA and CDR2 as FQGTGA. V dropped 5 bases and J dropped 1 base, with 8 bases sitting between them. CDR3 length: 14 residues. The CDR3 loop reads CASSQRGNTGELFF. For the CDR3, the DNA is TGTGCCAGCAGCCAAAGGGGGAACACCGGGGAGCTGTTTTTT.

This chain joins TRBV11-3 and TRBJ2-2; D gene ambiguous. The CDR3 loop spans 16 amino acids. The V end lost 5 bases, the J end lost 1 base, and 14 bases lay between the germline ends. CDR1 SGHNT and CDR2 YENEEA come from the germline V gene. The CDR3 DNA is TGTGCCAGCAGCACCGCCTACGCGGTGAACACCGGGGAGCTGTTTTTT. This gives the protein CASSTAYAVNTGELFF.

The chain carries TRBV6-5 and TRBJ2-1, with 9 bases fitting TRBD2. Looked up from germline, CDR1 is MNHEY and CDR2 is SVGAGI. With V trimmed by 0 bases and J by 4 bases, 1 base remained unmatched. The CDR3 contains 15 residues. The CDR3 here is CASSYSGLAYNEQFF. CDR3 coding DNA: TGTGCCAGCAGTTACTCGGGACTAGCTTACAATGAGCAGTTCTTC.

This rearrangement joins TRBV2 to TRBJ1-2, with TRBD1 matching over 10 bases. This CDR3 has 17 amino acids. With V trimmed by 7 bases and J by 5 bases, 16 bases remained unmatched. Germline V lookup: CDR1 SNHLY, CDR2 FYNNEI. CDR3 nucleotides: TGTGCCAGCAACCTCCGGGACAGGGGATATTTAGGATATGGCTACACCTTC. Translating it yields CASNLRDRGYLGYGYTF.

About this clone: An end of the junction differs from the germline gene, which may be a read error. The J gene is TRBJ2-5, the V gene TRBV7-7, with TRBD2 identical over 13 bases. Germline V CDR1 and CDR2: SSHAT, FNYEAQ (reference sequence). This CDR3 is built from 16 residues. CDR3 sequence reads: CASSSGTSGEQETQYF. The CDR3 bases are TGTGCTAGCAGCTCCGGGACTAGCGGGGAGCAAGAGACCCAGTACTTC.

CDR3: CASSFETNSYEQYF. The CDR3 region has the DNA TGCGCCAGCAGCTTCGAGACTAACTCCTACGAGCAGTACTTC. The V and J genes are TRBV5-1 and TRBJ2-7; D is possibly TRBD2 (5 bases). Germline V gene data show CDR1 as SGHRS and CDR2 as YFSETQ. V lost 2 bases and J lost 0, with 9 bases in between. This CDR3 has 14 amino acids.

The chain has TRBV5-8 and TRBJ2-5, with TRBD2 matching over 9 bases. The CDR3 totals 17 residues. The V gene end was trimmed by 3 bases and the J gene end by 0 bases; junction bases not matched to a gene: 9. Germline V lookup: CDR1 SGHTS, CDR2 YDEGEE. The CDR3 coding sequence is TGTGCCAGCAGCTACTTTAGCGGGGGCATTTACCAAGAGACCCAGTACTTC. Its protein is CASSYFSGGIYQETQYF.

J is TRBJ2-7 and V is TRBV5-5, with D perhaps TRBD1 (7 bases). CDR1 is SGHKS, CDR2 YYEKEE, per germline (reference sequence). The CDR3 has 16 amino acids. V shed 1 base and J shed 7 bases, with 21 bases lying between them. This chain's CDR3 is CASSLSVPGGGSEQYF. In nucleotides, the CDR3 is TGTGCCAGCAGCTTGTCCGTTCCAGGGGGAGGATCGGAGCAGTACTTC.

CDR3 in DNA: TGCGCCAGCAGCCAAGATCAAGCGGGGGGCACAGATACGCAGTATTTT. Amino acids: CASSQDQAGGTDTQYF. The V and J genes are TRBV4-3 and TRBJ2-3, with 8 bases matching TRBD2. The CDR3 is 16 amino acids. With 0 bases clipped from V and 1 base from J, the junction kept 3 bases outside the gene matches. Germline V gives CDR1 LGHNA, CDR2 YSLEER.

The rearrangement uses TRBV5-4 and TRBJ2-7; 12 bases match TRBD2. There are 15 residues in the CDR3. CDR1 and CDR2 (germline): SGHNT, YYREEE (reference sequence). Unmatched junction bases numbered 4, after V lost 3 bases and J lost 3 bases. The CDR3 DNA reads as TGTGCCAGCAGCTCTAGCGGGGGGGCCTTCTACGAGCAGTACTTC. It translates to CASSSSGGAFYEQYF.

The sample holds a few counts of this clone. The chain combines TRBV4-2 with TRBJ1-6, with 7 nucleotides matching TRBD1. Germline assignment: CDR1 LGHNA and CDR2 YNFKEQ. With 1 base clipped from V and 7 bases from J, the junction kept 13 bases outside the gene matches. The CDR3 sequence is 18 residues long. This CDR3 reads CASSQGARQGDINSPLHF. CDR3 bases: TGTGCCAGCAGCCAAGGAGCCCGACAGGGAGACATAAATTCACCCCTCCACTTT.

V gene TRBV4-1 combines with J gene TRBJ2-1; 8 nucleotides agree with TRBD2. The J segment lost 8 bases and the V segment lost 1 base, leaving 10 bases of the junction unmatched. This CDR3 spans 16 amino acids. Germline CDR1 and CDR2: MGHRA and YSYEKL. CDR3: CASSQVSAREVDEQFF. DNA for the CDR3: TGCGCCAGCAGCCAAGTTTCTGCGCGGGAGGTGGATGAGCAGTTCTTC.